The T cell receptor (beta chain) described here comes from a study of vaccination and CD4 T cells after COVID-19. Study-level background: Each convalescent patient was PCR positive for SARS-CoV-2 on nasal swab; eight to ten cases were mild and one severe. Between diagnosis and the drawing of post-COVID samples lay a median 101 days (range 35 to 161). Four females and six males made up the convalescents, with two Hispanic.

TCRdb re-derived calls from the PCR reads in MiXCR, one entry per CDR3 protein. Among about 15,000 distinct CDR3 sequences listed, roughly 71% were seen once. The sample consisted of CD4+ T cells from blood, taken after SARS-CoV-2 vaccination. This receptor was taken from a human donor who had recovered from COVID-19.

DNA for the CDR3: TGTGCCAGCAGTTACTCAGGGGATACGCAGTATTTT. It translates to CASSYSGDTQYF. The chain carries TRBV6-2 or TRBV6-3 and TRBJ2-3; D remains unclear. Germline CDR1 reads MNHEY; CDR2 reads SVGEGT. This CDR3 is 12 amino acids long. The germline V and J ends were trimmed by 0 bases and 6 bases, with 4 bases remaining between them.